What follows describes a single T cell receptor (beta chain). This entry belongs to a study of blood T cell repertoires in COVID-19. The overall study: There were acute and convalescent COVID-19 samples, and they came from the United States, Italy and Spain. From T cells, B-cell-depleted T cells, or PBMCs came the material, which was cDNA or gDNA.

Per the original data handling: For nucleated cells, counts were estimated from reference gene primer amplification. Produced via immunoSEQ multiplex PCR; TCRdb's table is partial and in-frame only. Clone size and V and J calls were adopted from that table, with D and trimming inferred from the DNA. Of about 110,000 clones in the sample, nearly 90% were seen once. The clonotype originates from a human donor in a cohort sampled during active COVID-19. The sequencing input was peripheral blood.

The CDR3 DNA is TGTGCCAGCAGCTTAGCCTTGACAGGGGGGCAATTCTTC. Protein product: CASSLALTGGQFF. The gene calls are TRBV7-9 and TRBJ2-1, with TRBD1 matching 9 bases. The CDR3 extends over 13 amino acids. V was pared by 0 bases and J by 16 bases, with 7 bases of the junction left unmatched. The germline V gene has CDR1 SEHNR and CDR2 FQNEAQ (reference sequence).